This T cell receptor beta chain was recovered during a study of T cell changes during pregnancy in multiple sclerosis. The protocol was immunoSEQ multiplex PCR, while the TCRdb copy is restricted to in-frame clones and leaves out a portion. This table holds 83,000 or so clones, approximately 95% found once. The receptor's source is a female donor in good health, enrolled as a control in a pregnancy study. The sequences come from peripheral blood, collected after pregnancy.

CDR3 nucleotide sequence: TGTGCCAGCTCGATTCTAAACGAGCAGTACTTC. Its protein product is CASSILNEQYF. This chain connects TRBV2 to TRBJ2-7; D is uncertain. The CDR3 covers 11 residues. CDR1 and CDR2 (germline): SNHLY, FYNNEI. The ends were cut back, 8 bases at V and 5 bases at J, with 10 bases in the middle.